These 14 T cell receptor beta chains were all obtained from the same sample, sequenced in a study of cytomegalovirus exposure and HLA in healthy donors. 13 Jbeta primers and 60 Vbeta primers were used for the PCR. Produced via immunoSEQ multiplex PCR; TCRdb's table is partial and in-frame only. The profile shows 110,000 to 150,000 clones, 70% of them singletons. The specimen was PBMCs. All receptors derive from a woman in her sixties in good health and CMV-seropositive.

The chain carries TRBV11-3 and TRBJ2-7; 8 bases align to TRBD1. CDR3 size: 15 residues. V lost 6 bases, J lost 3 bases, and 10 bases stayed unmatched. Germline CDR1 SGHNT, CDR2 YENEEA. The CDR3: CASSFEPDRVYEQYF. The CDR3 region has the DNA TGTGCCAGCAGTTTTGAGCCGGACAGGGTCTACGAGCAGTACTTC.

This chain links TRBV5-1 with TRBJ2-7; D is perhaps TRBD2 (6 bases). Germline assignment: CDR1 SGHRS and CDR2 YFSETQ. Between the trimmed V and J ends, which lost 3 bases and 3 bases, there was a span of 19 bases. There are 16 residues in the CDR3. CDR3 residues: CASSSGSSGALYEQYF. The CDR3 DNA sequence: TGCGCCAGCAGCTCCGGGAGTAGCGGAGCCCTCTACGAGCAGTACTTC.

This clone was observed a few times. The CDR3 DNA reads TGTGCCTGGAGTCGGACAGCGAACTATGGCTACACCTTC. Translated, it gives CAWSRTANYGYTF. The V call is TRBV30, the J call TRBJ1-2; weak D call: TRBD1 (6 bases). This CDR3 is 13 amino acids long. The V gene lost 2 bases and the J gene lost 2 bases, with 9 bases spanning the gap. Germline CDR1 GTSNPN, CDR2 SVGIG (reference sequence).

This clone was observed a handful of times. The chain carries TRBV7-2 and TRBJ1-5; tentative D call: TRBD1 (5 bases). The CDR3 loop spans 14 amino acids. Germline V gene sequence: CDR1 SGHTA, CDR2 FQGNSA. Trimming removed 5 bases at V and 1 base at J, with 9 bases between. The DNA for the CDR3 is TGTGCCAGCAGCCTCCGGGGGAGCAATCAGCCCCAGCATTTT. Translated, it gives CASSLRGSNQPQHF. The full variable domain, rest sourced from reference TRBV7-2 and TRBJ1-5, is GAGVSQSPSNKVTEKGKDVELRCDPISGHTALYWYRQSLGQGLEFLIYFQGNSAPDKSGLPSDRFSAERTGGSVSTLTIQRTQQEDSAVYLCASSLRGSNQPQHFGDGTRLSIL.

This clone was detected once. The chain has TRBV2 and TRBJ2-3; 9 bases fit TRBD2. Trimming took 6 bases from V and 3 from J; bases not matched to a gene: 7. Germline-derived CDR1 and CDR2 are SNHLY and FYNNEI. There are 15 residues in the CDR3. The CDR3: CASSTTSGYTDTQYF. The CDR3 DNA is TGTGCCAGCAGCACTACTAGCGGGTATACAGATACGCAGTATTTT.

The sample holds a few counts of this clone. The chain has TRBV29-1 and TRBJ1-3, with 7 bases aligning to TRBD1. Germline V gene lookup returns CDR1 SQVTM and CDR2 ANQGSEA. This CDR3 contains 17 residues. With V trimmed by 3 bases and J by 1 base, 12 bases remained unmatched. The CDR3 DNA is TGCAGCGTTGATGAGGGCCAAGGGGGCTTTTCTGGAAACACCATATATTTT. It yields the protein CSVDEGQGGFSGNTIYF.

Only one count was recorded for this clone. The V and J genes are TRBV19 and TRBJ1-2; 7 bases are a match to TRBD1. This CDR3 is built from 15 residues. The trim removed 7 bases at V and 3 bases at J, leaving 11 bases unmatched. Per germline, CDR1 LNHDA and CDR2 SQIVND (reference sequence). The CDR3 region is CASTALSGTDYGYTF. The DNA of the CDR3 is TGTGCCAGTACCGCCCTCTCCGGGACAGACTATGGCTACACCTTC.

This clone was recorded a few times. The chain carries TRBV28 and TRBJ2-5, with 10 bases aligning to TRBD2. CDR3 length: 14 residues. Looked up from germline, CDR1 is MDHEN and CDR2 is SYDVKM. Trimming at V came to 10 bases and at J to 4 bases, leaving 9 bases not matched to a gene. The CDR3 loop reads CATSASGRGETQYF. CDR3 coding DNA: TGTGCCACCTCGGCTAGCGGGAGAGGAGAGACCCAGTACTTC.

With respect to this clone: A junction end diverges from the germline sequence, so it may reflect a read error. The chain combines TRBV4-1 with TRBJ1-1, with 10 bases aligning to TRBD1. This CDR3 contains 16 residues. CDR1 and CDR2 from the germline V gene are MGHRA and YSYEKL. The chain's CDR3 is CASSEDGTGEKTEAFF. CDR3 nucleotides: TGCGCCAGCAGCGAAGACGGGACAGGGGAGAAGACTGAAGCTTTCTTT.

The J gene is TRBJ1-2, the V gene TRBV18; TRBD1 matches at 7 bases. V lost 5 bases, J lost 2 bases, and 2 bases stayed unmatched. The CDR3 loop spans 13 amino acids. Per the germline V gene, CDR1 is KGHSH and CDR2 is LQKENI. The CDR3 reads CASSTTGNYGYTF. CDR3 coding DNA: TGTGCCAGCTCAACGACAGGGAACTATGGCTACACCTTC.

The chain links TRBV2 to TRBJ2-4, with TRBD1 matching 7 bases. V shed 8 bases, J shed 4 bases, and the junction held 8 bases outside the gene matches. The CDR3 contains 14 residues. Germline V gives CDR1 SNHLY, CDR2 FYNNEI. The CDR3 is CASAAGTAKNIQYF. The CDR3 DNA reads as TGTGCCAGCGCCGCCGGGACAGCGAAAAACATTCAGTACTTC.

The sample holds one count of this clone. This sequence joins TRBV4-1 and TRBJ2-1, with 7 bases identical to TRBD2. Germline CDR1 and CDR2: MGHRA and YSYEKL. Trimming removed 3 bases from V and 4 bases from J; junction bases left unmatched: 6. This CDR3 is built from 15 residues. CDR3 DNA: TGCGCCAGCAGCCAGGTTGATAGCGGGTACAATGAGCAGTTCTTC. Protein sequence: CASSQVDSGYNEQFF.

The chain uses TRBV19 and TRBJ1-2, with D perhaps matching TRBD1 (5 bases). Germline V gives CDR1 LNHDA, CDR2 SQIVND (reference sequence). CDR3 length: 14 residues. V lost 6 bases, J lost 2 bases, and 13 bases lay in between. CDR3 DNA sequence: TGTGCCAGTAGATGGGGGGGAAGAAACTATGGCTACACCTTC. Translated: CASRWGGRNYGYTF.

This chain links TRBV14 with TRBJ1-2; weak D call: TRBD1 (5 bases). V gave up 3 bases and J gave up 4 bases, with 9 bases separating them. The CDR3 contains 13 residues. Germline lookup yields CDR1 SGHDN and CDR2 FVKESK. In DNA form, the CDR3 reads TGTGCCAGCAGCCACGGGGGGGGCTATGGCTACACCTTC. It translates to CASSHGGGYGYTF.